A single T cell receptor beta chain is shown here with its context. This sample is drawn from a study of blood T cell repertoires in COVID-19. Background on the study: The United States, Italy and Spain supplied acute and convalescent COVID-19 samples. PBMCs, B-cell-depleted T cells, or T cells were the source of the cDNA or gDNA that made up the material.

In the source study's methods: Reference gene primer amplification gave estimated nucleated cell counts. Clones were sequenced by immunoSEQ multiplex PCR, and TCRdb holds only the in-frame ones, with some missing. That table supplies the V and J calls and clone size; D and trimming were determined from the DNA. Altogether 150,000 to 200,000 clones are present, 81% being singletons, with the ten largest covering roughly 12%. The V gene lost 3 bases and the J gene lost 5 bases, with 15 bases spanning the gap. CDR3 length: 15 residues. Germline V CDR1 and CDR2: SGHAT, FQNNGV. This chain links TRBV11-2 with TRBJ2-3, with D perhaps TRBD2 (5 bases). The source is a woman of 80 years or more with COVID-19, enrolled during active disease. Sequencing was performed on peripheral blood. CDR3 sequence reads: CASSFLGLAGDTQYF. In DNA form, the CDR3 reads TGTGCCAGCAGCTTCCTCGGGCTAGCCGGAGATACGCAGTATTTT. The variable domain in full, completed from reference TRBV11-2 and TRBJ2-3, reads EAGVAQSPRYKIIEKRQSVAFWCNPISGHATLYWYQQILGQGPKLLIQFQNNGVVDDSQLPKDRFSAERLKGVDSTLKIQPAKLEDSAVYLCASSFLGLAGDTQYFGPGTRLTVL.